The 27 T cell receptor beta chains below were found in one sample sequenced in a study of T cells in Graves' hyperthyroidism and ophthalmopathy. Amplification targeted TCR beta CDR3 regions from RNA transcripts. First-round RT-PCR of the TCR CDR3 relied on the HTBI primer set. Via MiXCR, TCRdb re-called the multiplex PCR reads, giving one row per CDR3 protein. This table has about 400,000 distinct CDR3 sequences, about 15% appearing once. The sample comprised blood. These receptor sequences come from a woman aged 25 to 39 with Graves' hyperthyroidism.

This clonotype was observed many times. The chain joins TRBV11-3 to TRBJ1-2, with 7 nucleotides matching TRBD1. Germline V gives CDR1 SGHNT, CDR2 YENEEA. V shed 5 bases, J shed 8 bases, and the junction held 14 bases outside the gene matches. This CDR3 comprises 15 residues. Written as DNA, the CDR3 is TGTGCCAGCAGCGCGGACAGGATAAGAGCCGGGGGCTACACCTTC. Its protein product is CASSADRIRAGGYTF. Looking up the rest from reference TRBV11-3 and TRBJ1-2 gives the full variable domain: EAGVVQSPRYKIIEKKQPVAFWCNPISGHNTLYWYLQNLGQGPELLIRYENEEAVDDSQLPKDRFSAERLKGVDSTLKIQPAELGDSAVYLCASSADRIRAGGYTFGSGTRLTVV.

This clonotype occurred many times. This chain connects TRBV7-2 to TRBJ2-5; 14 bases are a match to TRBD2. Looked up from germline, CDR1 is SGHTA and CDR2 is FQGNSA. V dropped 3 bases and J dropped 5; count of bases not matched to a gene: 11. The CDR3 totals 18 residues. The chain's CDR3 is CASSFGTSGSPVYETQYF. As DNA, the CDR3 is TGTGCCAGCAGCTTTGGGACTAGCGGGAGCCCGGTTTATGAGACCCAGTACTTC.

The V and J genes are TRBV6-5 and TRBJ1-5; D gene unclear. The CDR3 spans 12 residues. Looked up from germline, CDR1 is MNHEY and CDR2 is SVGAGI. Trimming took off 2 bases at V and 9 bases at J, with 8 bases between the two ends. The CDR3 loop is CASSYPEGPQHF. CDR3 DNA: TGTGCCAGCAGTTACCCAGAAGGGCCCCAGCATTTT.

This clonotype was seen repeatedly, ten times or more. The rearrangement uses TRBV29-1 and TRBJ1-2, with 7 bases matching TRBD1. Germline lookup yields CDR1 SQVTM and CDR2 ANQGSEA. The ends lost 3 bases at V and 5 bases at J; junction bases unmatched: 6. The CDR3 is 13 residues long. Here the CDR3 reads CSVEDRHRYGYTF. The CDR3 DNA reads as TGCAGCGTTGAGGACAGGCACCGTTATGGCTACACCTTC.

This clonotype was picked up many times. This chain joins TRBV28 and TRBJ2-7; D gene ambiguous. The germline gives CDR1 MDHEN, CDR2 SYDVKM. Trimming removed 2 bases at V and 3 bases at J, with 11 bases between. The CDR3 totals 14 residues. CDR3 coding DNA: TGTGCCAGCAGTTTAGTCGTTCACCACTACGAGCAGTACTTC. It encodes CASSLVVHHYEQYF.

This clonotype was observed at least ten times. This chain connects TRBV6-1 to TRBJ2-3; 13 bases are shared with TRBD2. Losses at the gene ends were 4 bases for V and 5 bases for J; bases not matched to a gene: 12. Per germline, CDR1 MNHNS and CDR2 SASEGT. This CDR3 comprises 18 residues. CDR3 protein: CASSVGRTSGRNQDTQYF. In DNA form, the CDR3 reads TGTGCCAGCAGTGTGGGAAGGACTAGCGGGAGAAATCAAGATACGCAGTATTTT.

This clonotype was observed a few times. The rearrangement joins TRBV2 to TRBJ2-7; 8 bases match TRBD1. Germline V lookup: CDR1 SNHLY, CDR2 FYNNEI. The CDR3 loop spans 15 amino acids. Trimming cost V 6 bases and J 2 bases; bases outside gene matches: 9. CDR3 region: CASSGDRTGPYEQYF. The CDR3 DNA sequence: TGTGCCAGCAGCGGGGACAGGACGGGACCCTACGAGCAGTACTTC.

This clonotype was recorded at least ten times. The chain is built from TRBV7-3 and TRBJ2-3; no reliable D call. Deletions cut 2 bases from V and 3 bases from J, with 12 bases between. Germline CDR1 SGHTA, CDR2 FQGTGA. The CDR3 runs to 15 residues. The CDR3: CASSLQERGTDTQYF. CDR3 in DNA: TGTGCCAGCAGCTTACAGGAGCGCGGTACAGATACGCAGTATTTT.

This clonotype appeared a few times. V usage is TRBV4-1 and J usage is TRBJ2-7; D perhaps matches TRBD2 (5 bases). The germline gives CDR1 MGHRA, CDR2 YSYEKL. CDR3 length: 15 amino acids. V gave up 0 bases and J gave up 6 bases, with 15 bases separating them. The CDR3 coding sequence is TGCGCCAGCAGCCAAGATGACGTCCTAGGAGGCGAGCAGTACTTC. Its translation is CASSQDDVLGGEQYF.

This clonotype was counted many times. This chain joins TRBV5-1 and TRBJ1-1; a weak D match, TRBD1 (6 bases). Germline CDR1 reads SGHRS; CDR2 reads YFSETQ. V was clipped by 4 bases and J by 0 bases, with 25 bases between them. The CDR3 length is 19 residues. The DNA for the CDR3 is TGCGCCAGCAGCCCCGGACTTACTTTTCGACAGGTTTTGAACACTGAAGCTTTCTTT. This translates into CASSPGLTFRQVLNTEAFF.

In this sample, this clonotype turned up many times. The chain uses TRBV6-1 and TRBJ1-2, with no clear D. Germline-derived CDR1 and CDR2 are MNHNS and SASEGT. The CDR3 extends over 10 amino acids. The V and J ends lost 5 bases and 8 bases respectively, with 6 bases between them. CDR3 in DNA: TGTGCCAGCAGTTCACGGGGCTACACCTTC. It is translated as CASSSRGYTF.

Only a few counts were recorded for this clonotype. This chain joins TRBV19 and TRBJ1-5, with D possibly TRBD1 on 5 matching bases. Germline lookup yields CDR1 LNHDA and CDR2 SQIVND (reference sequence). The CDR3 totals 14 residues. The V end lost 3 bases, the J end lost 7 bases, and 13 bases lay between the germline ends. The CDR3 sequence is CASSIIGRDQPQHF. The CDR3 DNA reads as TGTGCCAGTAGTATCATCGGCAGGGACCAGCCCCAGCATTTT.

This clonotype showed up just a few times. This chain joins TRBV4-1 and TRBJ2-2; D is unclear. Germline V lookup: CDR1 MGHRA, CDR2 YSYEKL. The V gene lost 0 bases and the J gene lost 3 bases, with 8 bases spanning the gap. This CDR3 spans 15 amino acids. CDR3 DNA sequence: TGCGCCAGCAGCCAAGATGTTAGTTACACCGGGGAGCTGTTTTTT. Its translation is CASSQDVSYTGELFF.

The V gene is TRBV7-9, the J gene TRBJ2-2, with D possibly TRBD2 on 7 matching bases. Germline CDR1 reads SEHNR; CDR2 reads FQNEAQ (reference sequence). This CDR3 contains 16 residues. V lost 5 bases and J lost 5, with 18 bases in between. CDR3 DNA sequence: TGTGCCAGCAGCCCCTCGGGGGGCCGACTGACCGGGGAGCTGTTTTTT. This sequence encodes CASSPSGGRLTGELFF.

This clonotype was counted ten times or more. V is TRBV3-1 and J is TRBJ2-1; tentatively, D is TRBD2 (6 bases). In germline, CDR1 is LGHDT, CDR2 YNNKEL (reference sequence). This CDR3 contains 18 residues. V lost 0 bases and J lost 4, with 19 bases in between. CDR3 DNA sequence: TGTGCCAGCAGCCAAGACTATCCTGGGACTGCCCCTTACAATGAGCAGTTCTTC. It codes for CASSQDYPGTAPYNEQFF.

This rearrangement joins TRBV19 to TRBJ2-3; D may be TRBD1 or TRBD2 (6 bases each). The V end lost 6 bases, the J end lost 8 bases, and 21 bases lay between the germline ends. CDR1 LNHDA and CDR2 SQIVND come from the germline V gene (reference sequence). The CDR3 consists of 15 residues. Here the CDR3 DNA reads TGTGCCAGTAGCACGCGGGGTGGGGGCGACGGTACGCAGTATTTT. Translating it yields CASSTRGGGDGTQYF.

This clonotype was detected many times. The chain has TRBV30 and TRBJ1-3; 9 bases are shared with TRBD1. Germline CDR1 reads GTSNPN; CDR2 reads SVGIG (reference sequence). V was pared by 5 bases and J by 4 bases, with 3 bases of the junction left unmatched. There are 13 residues in the CDR3. CDR3 in amino acids: CAWGQGLGNTIYF. The CDR3 nucleotides read TGTGCCTGGGGACAGGGGCTCGGAAACACCATATATTTT.

This clonotype was counted many times. The chain combines TRBV5-1 with TRBJ1-1, with D uncertain. Germline V lookup: CDR1 SGHRS, CDR2 YFSETQ. This CDR3 comprises 13 residues. V lost 0 bases, J lost 5 bases, and 8 bases lay in between. This CDR3 is CASSLVLGTEAFF. DNA for the CDR3: TGCGCCAGCAGCTTGGTCCTGGGAACTGAAGCTTTCTTT.

There are many counts of this clonotype. This rearrangement joins TRBV11-2 to TRBJ2-7; the D gene is possibly TRBD1 (5 bases). The CDR3 length is 13 residues. The V gene lost 4 bases and the J gene lost 7 bases, with 14 bases spanning the gap. Germline-derived CDR1 and CDR2 are SGHAT and FQNNGV. In DNA, the CDR3 is TGTGCCAGCAGCTCCCCCGAATACAGGGAGCAGTACTTC. Protein product: CASSSPEYREQYF. Full variable domain (remainder filled in from reference TRBV11-2 and TRBJ2-7): EAGVAQSPRYKIIEKRQSVAFWCNPISGHATLYWYQQILGQGPKLLIQFQNNGVVDDSQLPKDRFSAERLKGVDSTLKIQPAKLEDSAVYLCASSSPEYREQYFGPGTRLTVT.

This clonotype was seen more than once but under ten times. V usage is TRBV5-1 and J usage is TRBJ2-7; 8 bases line up with TRBD1. The CDR3 sequence is 14 residues long. Germline trimming cut 0 bases from V and 7 bases from J; bases unmatched to any gene: 6. The germline V gene encodes CDR1 SGHRS and CDR2 YFSETQ. CDR3 sequence (DNA): TGCGCCAGCAGCTTGGGGACAGGGAAGAGGGAGCAGTACTTC. Translated: CASSLGTGKREQYF.

This clonotype was recorded at least ten times. The rearrangement joins TRBV2 to TRBJ1-5, with D possibly being TRBD1 (6 bases). The CDR3 runs to 16 residues. The germline gives CDR1 SNHLY, CDR2 FYNNEI. Trimming removed 7 bases at V and 2 bases at J, with 18 bases between. CDR3 sequence: CASTREGGWGNQPQHF. In DNA form, the CDR3 reads TGTGCCAGCACCCGGGAGGGGGGCTGGGGCAATCAGCCCCAGCATTTT.

There are a few counts of this clonotype. CDR3 protein: CASSSDGAGGNTIYF. In nucleotides, the CDR3 is TGTGCCAGCAGCAGCGACGGGGCTGGTGGAAACACCATATATTTT. The chain combines TRBV28 with TRBJ1-3, with TRBD1 as a possible D gene (5 bases). This CDR3 is built from 15 residues. Trimming pared 6 bases from V and 3 bases from J, leaving 15 bases between. Germline CDR1 and CDR2: MDHEN and SYDVKM. The whole variable domain, filled in from reference TRBV28 and TRBJ1-3, reads DVKVTQSSRYLVKRTGEKVFLECVQDMDHENMFWYRQDPGLGLRLIYFSYDVKMKEKGDIPEGYSVSREKKERFSLILESASTNQTSMYLCASSSDGAGGNTIYFGEGSWLTVV.

Details on this clonotype: A read error is possible here, since a much larger clone lies one base away. This rearrangement joins TRBV6-9 to TRBJ2-5; D remains unclear. CDR3 length equals 14 residues. Trimming cost V 3 bases and J 2 bases, with 10 bases left between them. CDR1 is MNHGY and CDR2 is SVAAGI in the germline V gene. The CDR3 region is CASSYRTPQETQYF. The CDR3 DNA reads as TGTGCCAGCAGTTACCGAACCCCTCAAGAGACCCAGTACTTC.

In this sample, this clonotype turned up many times. This sequence joins TRBV3-1 and TRBJ2-7, with 7 bases identical to TRBD2. J gave up 4 bases and V 1 base, and 7 bases lay outside the gene matches. Germline assignment: CDR1 LGHDT and CDR2 YNNKEL (reference sequence). The CDR3 has 15 residues. The CDR3 protein is CASSQASGWRYEQYF. CDR3 nucleotide sequence: TGTGCCAGCAGCCAAGCTAGCGGCTGGAGGTACGAGCAGTACTTC.

This clonotype was seen only a few times. This sequence may be a read error, since a much larger clone differs from it by one base. The J gene is TRBJ2-1, the V gene TRBV28; 7 bases map to TRBD2. Germline loops: CDR1 MDHEN, CDR2 SYDVKM. This CDR3 has 12 amino acids. V shed 6 bases, J shed 5 bases, and the junction held 1 base outside the gene matches. The CDR3 DNA follows: TGTGCCAGCAGAACTAGCGACAATGAGCAGTTCTTC. This encodes CASRTSDNEQFF.

There are a few counts of this clonotype. V gene TRBV4-1 combines with J gene TRBJ1-1; D might be TRBD1 (5 bases). Germline V gives CDR1 MGHRA, CDR2 YSYEKL. This CDR3 is built from 15 residues. V shed 0 bases and J shed 0 bases, with 8 bases lying between them. This chain's CDR3 is CASSQETALNTEAFF. DNA for the CDR3: TGCGCCAGCAGCCAAGAGACAGCATTGAACACTGAAGCTTTCTTT.

This clonotype showed up many times. The chain is built from TRBV2 and TRBJ2-2, with 10 nucleotides matching TRBD2. Trimming cost V 8 bases and J 6 bases; bases outside gene matches: 12. Germline CDR1 is SNHLY and CDR2 is FYNNEI. This CDR3 contains 16 residues. The CDR3 spells CASRRGASGSSGELFF. CDR3 nucleotides: TGTGCCAGCCGGAGGGGGGCTAGCGGGAGCTCCGGGGAGCTGTTTTTT.